This T cell receptor (beta chain) was retrieved from a study of blood T cells in healthy people across ages. The study's findings and limits: PBMCs were not sorted, which prevented a conclusive comparison of naive versus antigen-experienced cells. Naive CD4+ cell counts and diversity both ran higher in long-lived than in aged donors.

Together with a sample-barcoded 5' primer, a J-beta primer mix was included in a second PCR lasting roughly 6 to 12 cycles. With 12 random nucleotides, a template-switch adaptor tagged each individual cDNA molecule. Via MiXCR, TCRdb re-called the 5' RACE reads, giving one row per CDR3 protein. The profile covers over a million distinct CDR3 sequences, with 40% to 55% appearing a single time and 15% to 20% taken by the ten largest. About this clonotype itself: Its target is not known.

This CDR3 is 16 amino acids long. Germline assignment: CDR1 SGDLS and CDR2 YYNGEE. V shed 4 bases and J shed 0 bases, with 13 bases lying between them. The V call is TRBV9, the J call TRBJ1-4; D might be TRBD1 (6 bases). The specimen sequenced was blood. The origin of this receptor is a woman in her fifties or sixties in good health. The CDR3 reads CASSPEGEATNEKLFF. The CDR3 nucleotides read TGTGCCAGCAGCCCTGAGGGGGAAGCAACTAATGAAAAACTGTTTTTT.